Listed below are T cell receptor beta chains from one sample, sequenced in a study of early T cells in non-severe SARS-CoV-2 infection. TCRdb called the 5' RACE reads again in MiXCR, with one record for every CDR3 protein. The table records 85,000 to 100,000 distinct CDR3 sequences, more than 9.5% of them present only once. The starting material was whole blood, obtained at baseline. The receptors derive from an adult who was a healthcare worker with PCR-confirmed SARS-CoV-2 infection or an uninfected control (not recorded which). The CDR3 runs from the conserved cysteine through the conserved F or W. D genes are given only for firm matches. The size field is filled for only some rows; it gives once, few, many or a size class.

- few TRBJ1-6 TRBV5-4 CASSLENSYNSPLHF TGTGCCAGCAGCTTGGAGAACAGCTATAATTCACCCCTCCACTTT
- few TRBJ2-1 TRBV11-2 CASSLEGTYNEQFF TGTGCCAGCAGCTTAGAGGGGACCTACAATGAGCAGTTCTTC
- few TRBJ2-3 TRBV6-6 CASSYHRSTDTQYF TGTGCCAGCAGTTACCACAGGAGCACAGATACGCAGTATTTT
- few TRBJ2-7 TRBV6-5 CASRQSRETYEQYF TGTGCCAGCAGACAGAGCCGGGAGACCTACGAGCAGTACTTC
- few TRBJ1-1 TRBV20-1 CSARAGNTEAFF TGCAGTGCTAGAGCGGGGAACACTGAAGCTTTCTTT
- - TRBJ2-7 TRBV1 CTSSQDQRRDNTPYEQYF TGCACCAGCAGCCAAGATCAGCGTCGGGACAATACCCCCTACGAGCAGTACTTC
- many TRBJ1-5 TRBV5-8 CASSLNRDQPQHF TGTGCCAGCAGCTTGAACAGGGATCAGCCCCAGCATTTT
- many TRBJ2-3 TRBV10-3 CAISGDKGAWTDTQYF TGTGCCATCAGTGGAGATAAGGGTGCTTGGACAGATACGCAGTATTTT
- - TRBJ1-5 TRBV29-1 CSATLGGLSNQPQHF TGCAGCGCCACCTTGGGGGGGCTCAGCAATCAGCCCCAGCATTTT
- few TRBJ2-2 TRBV4-2 CASSQDRAFWETGELFF TGTGCCAGCAGCCAAGATCGAGCGTTCTGGGAAACCGGGGAGCTGTTTTTT
TRBD2 few TRBJ2-3 TRBV9 CASSPSGGITDTQYF TGTGCCAGCAGCCCGAGCGGGGGGATCACAGATACGCAGTATTTT
TRBD1 - TRBJ2-6 TRBV27 CASSLNLGGQGYSGANVLTF TGTGCCAGCAGTTTAAATCTCGGGGGACAGGGCTACTCTGGGGCCAACGTCCTGACTTTC
- - TRBJ2-7 TRBV30 CAWSDSTYEQYF TGTGCCTGGAGTGACAGCACCTACGAGCAGTACTTC